Listed below are T cell receptor beta chains from one sample, sequenced in a study of cytomegalovirus exposure and HLA in healthy donors. The repertoire was sequenced with immunoSEQ multiplex PCR; TCRdb's copy has only in-frame clones and lacks some. The repertoire consists of 100,000 to 150,000 clones, with approximately 80% occurring once and the leading ten covering more than 10%. The sequencing input was PBMCs. The receptors derive from a woman in her thirties or forties in good health and CMV-seropositive. CDR3s include the opening cysteine and the closing phenylalanine or tryptophan. A D gene is named only where the DNA matches it firmly. Clone size is stated in some rows and not others, as once, few, many or a class when expanded.

D gene	V gene	clone size	J gene	CDR3 protein	CDR3 DNA
.	TRBV2	few	TRBJ1-1	CASSHRGPEAFF	TGTGCCAGCAGTCACCGGGGTCCAGAAGCTTTCTTT
TRBD2	TRBV5-1	.	TRBJ2-2	CASSPTMTSGTNTGELFF	TGCGCCAGCAGCCCGACAATGACTAGCGGGACGAACACCGGGGAGCTGTTTTTT
.	TRBV27	.	TRBJ1-6	CASSFGGNNSPLHF	TGTGCCAGCAGTTTTGGGGGGAATAATTCACCCCTCCACTTT
.	TRBV29-1	.	TRBJ2-3	CSAGRGGPDTQYF	TGCAGCGCTGGTAGGGGGGGGCCAGATACGCAGTATTTT
TRBD2	TRBV19	once	TRBJ2-1	CASSIRTSGRSYNEQFF	TGTGCCAGTAGTATCCGGACTAGCGGGAGGTCCTACAATGAGCAGTTCTTC
TRBD2	TRBV5-1	.	TRBJ2-2	CASSGLAGGAGELFF	TGCGCCAGCAGCGGACTAGCGGGAGGAGCCGGGGAGCTGTTTTTT
TRBD1	TRBV25-1	.	TRBJ2-7	CASSGQGSRGPLYEQYF	TGTGCCAGCAGTGGCCAAGGGAGCAGGGGGCCCTTATACGAGCAGTACTTC
.	TRBV28	.	TRBJ1-5	CASSQRGIGGNQPQHF	TGTGCCAGCAGCCAAAGGGGGATAGGTGGCAATCAGCCCCAGCATTTT
.	TRBV7-3	.	TRBJ1-2	CASSPPNYGYTF	TGTGCCAGCAGCCCCCCGAACTATGGCTACACCTTC
.	TRBV5-1	.	TRBJ2-7	CASSLDGTQVYEQYF	TGCGCCAGCAGCTTAGATGGGACTCAGGTTTACGAGCAGTACTTC
TRBD1	TRBV13	.	TRBJ1-2	CASSLGRGKNYGYTF	TGTGCCAGCAGCTTAGGCAGGGGGAAGAACTATGGCTACACCTTC
.	TRBV5-1	.	TRBJ1-2	CASSLGSRGNHGYTF	TGCGCCAGCAGCTTGGGATCCAGGGGCAATCATGGCTACACCTTC
.	TRBV6-5	.	TRBJ2-2	CASSYLSAGNTGELFF	TGTGCCAGCAGTTACCTGTCGGCAGGGAACACCGGGGAGCTGTTTTTT
TRBD2	TRBV11-2	.	TRBJ2-3	CASSLRRLAGGTDTQYF	TGTGCCAGCAGCTTACGGAGATTAGCGGGAGGCACAGATACGCAGTATTTT
TRBD1	TRBV5-4	.	TRBJ2-3	CASSYNRGQGTDTQYF	TGTGCCAGCAGCTACAACAGGGGGCAAGGCACAGATACGCAGTATTTT
TRBD2	TRBV5-1	.	TRBJ2-1	CASSGRSAGGPMGEQFF	TGCGCCAGCAGTGGGAGGTCGGCGGGAGGCCCTATGGGTGAGCAGTTCTTC